The clone carrying this TCR beta chain came up many times. This CDR3 region has 13 residues. Germline V gene sequence: CDR1 SGHTA, CDR2 FQGNSA. The V and J ends lost 1 base and 2 bases respectively, with 4 bases between them. The data derive from a study of Graves' ophthalmopathy and Graves' hyperthyroidism. Investigators amplified TCR beta CDR3 regions from RNA transcripts. First-round RT-PCR employed HTBI primers, with a second-round multiplex PCR after it. From the multiplex PCR reads, TCRdb called clonotypes with MiXCR, one entry per CDR3 protein. The table includes 170,000 or so distinct CDR3 sequences, roughly two fifths detected once.

The clonotype was recovered from a man under 40 with Graves' ophthalmopathy. The chain links TRBV7-2 to TRBJ2-3; the D is unclear. The sample taken for sequencing was peripheral blood. CDR3 bases: TGTGCCAGCAGCTTAGTTACCACAGATACGCAGTATTTT. It specifies CASSLVTTDTQYF.